The clone carrying this T cell receptor (beta chain) was counted only a few times. Germline values: CDR1 DFQATT, CDR2 SNEGSKA (reference sequence). Trimming at V came to 0 bases and at J to 10 bases, leaving 9 bases not matched to a gene. This CDR3 spans 15 amino acids. The record originates from a study of patients and donors after allogeneic stem cell transplantation. TCRdb recomputed calls from the RT-PCR reads with MiXCR, one row per CDR3 protein. Here the sample spans under 200,000 distinct CDR3 sequences, roughly 30% being singletons. Sequenced sample: blood, either unsorted or a sorted T cell fraction (not recorded which). The chain has TRBV20-1 and TRBJ1-6; 7 positions agree with TRBD1. The clonotype originates from a human donor who was either an allogeneic HSCT recipient or a stem cell or donor lymphocyte infusion donor (not recorded which). It is not recorded whose cells these are; they may come from a transplant donor. The CDR3 loop reads CSAREPTGFESPLHF. The CDR3 DNA sequence: TGCAGTGCTAGAGAGCCGACAGGGTTCGAATCACCCCTCCACTTT.